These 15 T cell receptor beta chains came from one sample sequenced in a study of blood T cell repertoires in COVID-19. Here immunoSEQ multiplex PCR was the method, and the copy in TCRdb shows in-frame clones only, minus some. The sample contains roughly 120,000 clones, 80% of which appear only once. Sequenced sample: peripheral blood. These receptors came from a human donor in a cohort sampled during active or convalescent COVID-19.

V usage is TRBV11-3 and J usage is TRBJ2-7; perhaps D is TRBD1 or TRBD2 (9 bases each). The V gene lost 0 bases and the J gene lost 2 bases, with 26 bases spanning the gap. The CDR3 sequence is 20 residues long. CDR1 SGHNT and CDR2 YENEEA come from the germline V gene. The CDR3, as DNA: TGTGCCAGCAGCTTAGACCCACAGGGGGCGCCCGGACTAGCGACCTACGAGCAGTACTTC. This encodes CASSLDPQGAPGLATYEQYF.

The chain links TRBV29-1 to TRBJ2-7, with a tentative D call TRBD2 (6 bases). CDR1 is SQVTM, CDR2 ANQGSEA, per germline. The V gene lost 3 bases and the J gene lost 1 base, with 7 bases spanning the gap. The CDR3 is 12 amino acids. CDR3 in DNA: TGCAGCGTTGACGGGGGATCCTACGAGCAGTACTTC. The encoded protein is CSVDGGSYEQYF.

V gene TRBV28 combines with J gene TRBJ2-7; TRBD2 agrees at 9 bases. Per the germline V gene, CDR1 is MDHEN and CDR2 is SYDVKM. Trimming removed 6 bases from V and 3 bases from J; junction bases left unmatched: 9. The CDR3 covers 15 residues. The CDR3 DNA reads TGTGCCAGCAGGACCTCAATAGCGGGAGTCTACGAGCAGTACTTC. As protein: CASRTSIAGVYEQYF.

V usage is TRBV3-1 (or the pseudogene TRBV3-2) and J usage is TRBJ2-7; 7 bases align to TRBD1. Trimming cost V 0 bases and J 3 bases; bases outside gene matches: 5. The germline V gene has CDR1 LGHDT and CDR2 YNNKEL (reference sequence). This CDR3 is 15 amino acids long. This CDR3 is CASSQDRGLYYEQYF. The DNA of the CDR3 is TGTGCCAGCAGCCAAGATAGGGGGCTTTACTACGAGCAGTACTTC.

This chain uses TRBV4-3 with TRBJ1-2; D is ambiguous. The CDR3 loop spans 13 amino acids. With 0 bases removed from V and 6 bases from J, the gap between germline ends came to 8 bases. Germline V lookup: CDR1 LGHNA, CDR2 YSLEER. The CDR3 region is CASSQETGNGYTF. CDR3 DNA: TGCGCCAGCAGCCAAGAAACGGGAAATGGCTACACCTTC.

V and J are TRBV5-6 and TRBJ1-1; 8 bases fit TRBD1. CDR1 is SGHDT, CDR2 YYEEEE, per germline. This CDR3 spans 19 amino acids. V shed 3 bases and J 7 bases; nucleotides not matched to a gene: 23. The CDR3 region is CASSSHLIGQGPPRHEAFF. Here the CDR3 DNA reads TGTGCCAGCAGCTCCCACCTAATCGGACAGGGCCCCCCTCGACATGAAGCTTTCTTT.

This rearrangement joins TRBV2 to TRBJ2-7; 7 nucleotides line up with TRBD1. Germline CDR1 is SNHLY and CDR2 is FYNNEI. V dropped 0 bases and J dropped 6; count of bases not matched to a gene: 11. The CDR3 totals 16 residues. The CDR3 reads CASSEAGRRGSSEQYF. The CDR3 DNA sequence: TGTGCCAGCAGTGAAGCGGGCCGCAGGGGGAGTTCCGAGCAGTACTTC.

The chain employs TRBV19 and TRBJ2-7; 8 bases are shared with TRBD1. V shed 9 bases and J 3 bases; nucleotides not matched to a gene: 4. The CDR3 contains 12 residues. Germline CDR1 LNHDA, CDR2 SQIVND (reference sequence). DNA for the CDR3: TGTGCCAGCGGACAGGGAGGCTACGAGCAGTACTTC. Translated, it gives CASGQGGYEQYF.

The CDR3 bases are TGCGCCAGCAGCCCAAGACAGGGGGCTCCTAACTATGGCTACACCTTC. Amino acids: CASSPRQGAPNYGYTF. This chain uses TRBV4-1 with TRBJ1-2; 10 bases align to TRBD1. Germline values: CDR1 MGHRA, CDR2 YSYEKL. The CDR3 is 16 residues long. The ends lost 4 bases at V and 0 bases at J; junction bases unmatched: 5.

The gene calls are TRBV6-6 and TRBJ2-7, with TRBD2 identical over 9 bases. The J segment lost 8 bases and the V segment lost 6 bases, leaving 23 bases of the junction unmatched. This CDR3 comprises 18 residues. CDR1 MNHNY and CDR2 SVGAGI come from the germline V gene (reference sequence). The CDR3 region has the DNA TGTGCCAGCAGCCGATTGGCCCCGAGGCGGGAGGGCCTGGTGAAGCAGTACTTC. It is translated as CASSRLAPRREGLVKQYF.

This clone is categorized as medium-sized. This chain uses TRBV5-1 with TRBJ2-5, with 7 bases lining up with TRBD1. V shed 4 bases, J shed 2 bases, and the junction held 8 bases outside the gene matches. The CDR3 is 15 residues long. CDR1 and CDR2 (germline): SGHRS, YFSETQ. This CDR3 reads CASSPTGDNQETQYF. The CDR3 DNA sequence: TGCGCCAGCAGCCCTACAGGGGACAATCAAGAGACCCAGTACTTC. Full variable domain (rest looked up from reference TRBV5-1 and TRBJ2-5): KAGVTQTPRYLIKTRGQQVTLSCSPISGHRSVSWYQQTPGQGLQFLFEYFSETQRNKGNFPGRFSGRQFSNSRSEMNVSTLELGDSALYLCASSPTGDNQETQYFGPGTRLLVL.

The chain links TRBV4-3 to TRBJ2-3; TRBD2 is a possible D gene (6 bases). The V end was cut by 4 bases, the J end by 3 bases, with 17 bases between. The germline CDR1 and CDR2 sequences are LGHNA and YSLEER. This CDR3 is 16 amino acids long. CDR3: CASSREAGYSTDTQYF. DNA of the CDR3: TGCGCCAGCAGCCGAGAAGCGGGTTATTCGACAGATACGCAGTATTTT.

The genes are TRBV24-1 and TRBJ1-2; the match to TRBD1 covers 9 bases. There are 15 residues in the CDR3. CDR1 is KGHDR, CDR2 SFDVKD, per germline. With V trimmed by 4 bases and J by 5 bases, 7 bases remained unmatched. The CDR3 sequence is CATSDPSGTGYGYTF. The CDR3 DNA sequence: TGTGCCACCAGTGACCCCTCCGGGACAGGGTATGGCTACACCTTC.

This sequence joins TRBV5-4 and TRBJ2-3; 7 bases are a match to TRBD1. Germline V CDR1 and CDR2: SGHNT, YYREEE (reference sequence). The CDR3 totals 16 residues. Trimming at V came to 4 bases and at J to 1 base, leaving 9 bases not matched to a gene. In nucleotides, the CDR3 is TGTGCCAGCAGCCCAAAGGGGACAGCCCGCACAGATACGCAGTATTTT. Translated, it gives CASSPKGTARTDTQYF.

CDR3 nucleotide sequence: TGTGCCAGCAGCTTAAGGGGACAGCGAAACTCCTATAATTCACCCCTCCACTTT. Translating it yields CASSLRGQRNSYNSPLHF. The chain uses TRBV7-6 and TRBJ1-6; 7 bases are a match to TRBD1. CDR1 is SGHVS, CDR2 FNYEAQ, per germline. Germline trimming cut 2 bases from V and 0 bases from J; bases unmatched to any gene: 7. This CDR3 has 18 amino acids.